Below, 23 T cell receptor beta chains from the same sample are listed, as sequenced in a study of blood T cell repertoires in COVID-19 (TCRdb year 2020). Libraries were prepared through the immunoSEQ multiplex PCR assay. TCRdb re-hosts the immuneACCESS table, in-frame sequences only. Its copies lack some clones; in the studies checked, an unresolved V gene accounts for under half of them, and the cause for the rest is not known. In all, the sample holds approximately 100,000 clones, and roughly 85% of those were seen once. The top ten hold 1.5% to 2% of the sample. Sequenced material: peripheral blood. The receptors originated from a woman in her seventies with active or convalescent COVID-19.

Here the CDR3 reads CASSPIPGTAHYEQYF. CDR3 DNA: TGTGCCAGCAGTCCTATACCCGGGACAGCTCATTACGAGCAGTACTTC. V usage is TRBV28 and J usage is TRBJ2-7; 7 bases are shared with TRBD1. V was pared by 5 bases and J by 4 bases, with 14 bases of the junction left unmatched. The CDR3 spans 16 residues. CDR1 and CDR2 from the germline V gene are MDHEN and SYDVKM.

The chain is built from TRBV5-1 and TRBJ2-5; D gene unclear. V was pared by 3 bases and J by 3 bases, with 12 bases between. CDR1 is SGHRS, CDR2 YFSETQ, per germline. The CDR3 extends over 14 amino acids. CDR3 protein: CASSSSTPEETQYF. The DNA of the CDR3 is TGCGCCAGCAGCTCTTCGACACCGGAAGAGACCCAGTACTTC.

This sequence joins TRBV6-5 and TRBJ1-6; TRBD1 is a possible D gene (5 bases). Germline V gene lookup returns CDR1 MNHEY and CDR2 SVGAGI. V dropped 5 bases and J dropped 5 bases, with 10 bases sitting between them. The CDR3 is made up of 14 amino acids. CDR3 nucleotides: TGTGCCAGCAGTATGGACATAAATAATTCACCCCTCCACTTT. It encodes CASSMDINNSPLHF.

This clone was picked up one time. The J gene is TRBJ2-1, the V gene TRBV3-1 (or the pseudogene TRBV3-2), with a possible D match to TRBD2 (7 bases). Trimming stripped 0 bases from V and 8 bases from J, with 26 bases between. The CDR3 sequence is 19 residues long. Germline V lookup: CDR1 LGHDT, CDR2 YNNKEL (reference sequence). Here the CDR3 reads CASSQDRREKGGGVDEQFF. The CDR3 nucleotides read TGTGCCAGCAGCCAAGATCGGCGGGAGAAAGGGGGTGGGGTGGATGAGCAGTTCTTC.

The chain employs TRBV5-1 and TRBJ1-1; no clear D gene. Trimming took off 0 bases at V and 0 bases at J, with 9 bases between the two ends. The V gene's germline CDR1 is SGHRS and CDR2 YFSETQ. This CDR3 is 15 amino acids long. CDR3 sequence (DNA): TGCGCCAGCAGCTTGGCACAGACCATGAACACTGAAGCTTTCTTT. As protein: CASSLAQTMNTEAFF.

This clone appeared a few times. The gene calls are TRBV9 and TRBJ1-4; D gene ambiguous. Germline V CDR1 and CDR2: SGDLS, YYNGEE. The CDR3 runs to 15 residues. Trimming took 4 bases from V and 8 from J, leaving 18 bases between them. The CDR3 is CASSPNGWAWEKLFF. In DNA, the CDR3 is TGTGCCAGCAGCCCCAACGGTTGGGCTTGGGAAAAACTGTTTTTT.

The chain carries TRBV10-1 and TRBJ2-1; TRBD2 aligns across 8 bases. Germline V gene data show CDR1 as WNHNN and CDR2 as SYGVQD (reference sequence). The CDR3 is 15 amino acids. V shed 3 bases, J shed 7 bases, and the junction held 8 bases outside the gene matches. The chain's CDR3 is CASSDREGQGNEQFF. CDR3 in DNA: TGCGCCAGCAGTGACCGGGAGGGCCAAGGTAATGAGCAGTTCTTC.

The gene calls are TRBV5-6 and TRBJ1-5, with TRBD1 as a possible D gene (5 bases). The CDR3 totals 15 residues. Per the germline V gene, CDR1 is SGHDT and CDR2 is YYEEEE. The V and J ends lost 2 bases and 2 bases respectively, with 11 bases between them. The CDR3 DNA reads as TGTGCCAGCAGCTTAGGTGAAGGGGGCAATCAGCCCCAGCATTTT. Amino acid sequence: CASSLGEGGNQPQHF.

This chain joins TRBV6-5 and TRBJ1-1, with D possibly TRBD1 on 6 matching bases. Deletions cut 6 bases from V and 11 bases from J, with 19 bases between. Germline CDR1 MNHEY, CDR2 SVGAGI. This CDR3 is built from 13 residues. The CDR3 region has the DNA TGTGCCAGCAGACCCCCTCAGGACAGTAGCGCTTTCTTT. It translates to CASRPPQDSSAFF.

The rearrangement joins TRBV28 to TRBJ1-2, with D possibly TRBD1 on 6 matching bases. This CDR3 has 12 amino acids. Germline loops: CDR1 MDHEN, CDR2 SYDVKM. Between the trimmed V and J ends, which lost 8 bases and 6 bases, there was a span of 13 bases. CDR3 sequence (DNA): TGTGCCAGCGGAAGGGGGAGGGATGGCTACACCTTC. Translation gives CASGRGRDGYTF.

J is TRBJ1-1 and V is TRBV6-5, with D maybe TRBD1 (5 bases). The CDR3 consists of 13 residues. V was clipped by 2 bases and J by 8 bases, with 12 bases between them. Germline V gene data show CDR1 as MNHEY and CDR2 as SVGAGI. In nucleotides, the CDR3 is TGTGCCAGCAGTTACCCCGGGGGACGCGAAGCTTTCTTT. Amino acids: CASSYPGGREAFF.

This clone was picked up a small number of times. The rearrangement links TRBV20-1 to TRBJ1-1; the match to TRBD1 covers 9 bases. Germline V CDR1 and CDR2: DFQATT, SNEGSKA (reference sequence). The ends lost 3 bases at V and 6 bases at J; junction bases unmatched: 8. The CDR3 has 14 residues. The CDR3 reads CSASLLQGASEAFF. In DNA, the CDR3 is TGCAGTGCTAGTCTTCTACAGGGGGCTTCTGAAGCTTTCTTT.

The sample holds one count of this clone. The chain carries TRBV11-3 and TRBJ2-7; maybe TRBD2 (5 bases). This CDR3 contains 14 residues. The ends were cut back, 6 bases at V and 4 bases at J, with 16 bases in the middle. Germline V gives CDR1 SGHNT, CDR2 YENEEA. CDR3 sequence reads: CASRRRENGYEQYF. As DNA, the CDR3 is TGTGCCAGCAGACGCCGGGAAAATGGGTACGAGCAGTACTTC.

The chain employs TRBV6-5 and TRBJ1-1; D remains ambiguous. Per the germline V gene, CDR1 is MNHEY and CDR2 is SVGAGI. V was trimmed by 7 bases and J by 1 base, leaving 10 bases between them. This CDR3 has 13 amino acids. The CDR3 DNA reads as TGTGCCAGCAATACGGGGTCGAACACTGAAGCTTTCTTT. This codes for CASNTGSNTEAFF.

The chain is built from TRBV9 and TRBJ2-5; 10 positions agree with TRBD2. Germline V gene lookup returns CDR1 SGDLS and CDR2 YYNGEE. CDR3 length equals 15 residues. V shed 2 bases, J shed 0 bases, and the junction held 1 base outside the gene matches. In nucleotides, the CDR3 is TGTGCCAGCAGCGTTGGGACTAGCGACCAAGAGACCCAGTACTTC. It encodes CASSVGTSDQETQYF. Using reference TRBV9 and TRBJ2-5 for the parts outside the CDR3, the full variable domain is DSGVTQTPKHLITATGQRVTLRCSPRSGDLSVYWYQQSLDQGLQFLIQYYNGEERAKGNILERFSAQQFPDLHSELNLSSLELGDSALYFCASSVGTSDQETQYFGPGTRLLVL.

The chain couples TRBV3-1 (or the pseudogene TRBV3-2) to TRBJ1-2; the D gene is possibly TRBD1 (5 bases). The CDR3 is 18 residues long. The V gene lost 4 bases and the J gene lost 3 bases, with 24 bases spanning the gap. Germline V CDR1 and CDR2: LGHDT, YNNKEL (reference sequence). CDR3 DNA sequence: TGTGCCAGCAGCCTAATGGGCCTGGGGACGGGGGAGGACTATGGCTACACCTTC. Translated, it gives CASSLMGLGTGEDYGYTF.

This clone was detected once. V gene TRBV7-2 combines with J gene TRBJ2-7; the D gene is possibly TRBD2 (6 bases). The CDR3 has 14 residues. Trimming took off 1 base at V and 3 bases at J, with 10 bases between the two ends. Germline CDR1 SGHTA, CDR2 FQGNSA. The CDR3 DNA reads TGTGCCAGCAGCTTAGGTGGAGGGATCTACGAGCAGTACTTC. Protein sequence: CASSLGGGIYEQYF.

The chain joins TRBV6-1 to TRBJ2-7, with TRBD1 matching 8 bases. Per the germline V gene, CDR1 is MNHNS and CDR2 is SASEGT. The CDR3 extends over 15 amino acids. Germline trimming cut 3 bases from V and 0 bases from J; bases unmatched to any gene: 4. CDR3 DNA: TGTGCCAGCAGTGAGGTTGGGACAGGCTCCTACGAGCAGTACTTC. Its translation: CASSEVGTGSYEQYF.

V usage is TRBV7-8 and J usage is TRBJ2-2; weak D call: TRBD1 (6 bases). The germline V gene has CDR1 SGHVS and CDR2 FQNEAQ. The CDR3 is 16 amino acids. V was clipped by 4 bases and J by 3 bases, with 15 bases between them. The CDR3 nucleotides read TGTGCCAGCAGCTCCACAGGGCTTGGCGACACCGGGGAGCTGTTTTTT. Encoded protein: CASSSTGLGDTGELFF.

The chain employs TRBV2 and TRBJ2-1; weak D call: TRBD1 (6 bases). CDR3 length: 15 amino acids. V dropped 5 bases and J dropped 5 bases, with 16 bases sitting between them. Germline V gene sequence: CDR1 SNHLY, CDR2 FYNNEI. CDR3 sequence: CASSSAGGHDNEQFF. CDR3 sequence (DNA): TGTGCCAGCAGTTCGGCTGGGGGACATGACAATGAGCAGTTCTTC.

This clone came up once. J is TRBJ2-1 and V is TRBV7-2; D remains ambiguous. The CDR3 loop spans 15 amino acids. V was pared by 5 bases and J by 6 bases, with 17 bases between. Germline assignment: CDR1 SGHTA and CDR2 FQGNSA. CDR3 in amino acids: CASSPKYEPINEQFF. In nucleotides, the CDR3 is TGTGCCAGCAGCCCAAAGTACGAACCTATCAATGAGCAGTTCTTC.

This CDR3 is CASSGGPGASEQYF. The CDR3 nucleotides are TGTGCCAGCAGCGGGGGGCCAGGGGCTAGCGAGCAGTACTTC. J is TRBJ2-7 and V is TRBV6-5; D may be TRBD2 (7 bases). The V gene's germline CDR1 is MNHEY and CDR2 SVGAGI. The V gene lost 6 bases and the J gene lost 6 bases, with 18 bases spanning the gap. CDR3 length equals 14 residues.

The genes are TRBV5-1 and TRBJ1-4; weak D call: TRBD1 (6 bases). The CDR3 extends over 14 amino acids. V was trimmed by 7 bases and J by 7 bases, leaving 17 bases between them. Germline CDR1 SGHRS, CDR2 YFSETQ. CDR3 in amino acids: CASRREGQSEKLFF. CDR3 coding DNA: TGCGCCAGCCGACGGGAAGGACAGTCTGAAAAACTGTTTTTT.